This is a list of T cell receptor beta chains from one sample in a study of blood T cell repertoires in COVID-19. Clones were read by immunoSEQ multiplex PCR, and TCRdb kept only the in-frame ones, dropping some. The sample yields under 95,000 clones, more than 75% seen once. Sample: peripheral blood. These receptors were obtained from a woman older than 75 with acute or convalescent COVID-19. Each CDR3 is given with its conserved first and last residue. D genes are given only for firm matches. A clone size is listed for some rows: how often the clone was seen (once, few, many), or a class if it is expanded.

D: -; J: TRBJ2-1; V: TRBV15; size: -; DNA: TGTGCCACCAGCCCCGGGGAAAGCTCCTACAATGAGCAGTTCTTC; CDR3: CATSPGESSYNEQFF
D: TRBD2; J: TRBJ2-1; V: TRBV3-1/TRBV3-2; size: -; DNA: TGTGCCAGCAGCCAAGTGGCCGGGGGGAATCTTGGTAATGAGCAGTTCTTC; CDR3: CASSQVAGGNLGNEQFF
D: -; J: TRBJ1-2; V: TRBV28; size: few; DNA: TGTGCCAGCAGCTCTCCAACAGGAGGGGACTATGGCTACACCTTC; CDR3: CASSSPTGGDYGYTF
D: TRBD2; J: TRBJ2-2; V: TRBV11-2; size: -; DNA: TGTGCCAGCAGCTTATTAGCGGGAGGTGTCACCGGGGAGCTGTTTTTT; CDR3: CASSLLAGGVTGELFF
D: TRBD1; J: TRBJ2-2; V: TRBV2; size: -; DNA: TGTGCCAGCAGTGAACCTAAAGGGACAGACACCGGGGAGCTGTTTTTT; CDR3: CASSEPKGTDTGELFF
D: -; J: TRBJ2-7; V: TRBV5-1; size: -; DNA: TGCGCCAGCAGTCTTCAGGGGCCCGAAATTGCCTACGAGCAGTACTTC; CDR3: CASSLQGPEIAYEQYF
D: -; J: TRBJ2-1; V: TRBV7-9; size: -; DNA: TGTGCCAGCAGCTTAGTCCAGGTTAACAATGAGCAGTTCTTC; CDR3: CASSLVQVNNEQFF
D: -; J: TRBJ2-2; V: TRBV27; size: -; DNA: TGTGCCAGCAGTCCCGGGACGCTCGGGGGCACCGGGGAGCTGTTTTTT; CDR3: CASSPGTLGGTGELFF
D: -; J: TRBJ2-2; V: TRBV27; size: -; DNA: TGTGCCAGCAGATATCAGGGGCCCGGGGAGCTGTTTTTT; CDR3: CASRYQGPGELFF
D: TRBD2; J: TRBJ2-1; V: TRBV6-5; size: -; DNA: TGTGCCAGCAGTTACTCGATCGGACTAGCGGGCGATGAGCAGTTCTTC; CDR3: CASSYSIGLAGDEQFF